A selection of T cell receptor beta chains follows, all from one sample in a study of blood T cells in healthy people across ages. In TCRdb, the 5' RACE reads were re-called with MiXCR into one record per CDR3 protein. The sample comprises about 1.5 million distinct CDR3 sequences, about 45% of which are singletons, and about 4% rests with the top ten. Sequencing was performed on blood. The source is a young woman in good health. Both conserved end residues are part of each CDR3. A D gene is named only where the DNA matches it firmly. Clone size is stated in some rows and not others, as once, few, many or a class when expanded.

d_call | clone_size | j_call | v_call | cdr3_nt | cdr3_aa
- | - | TRBJ2-3 | TRBV6-2/TRBV6-3 | TGTGCCAGCAGTGACCGACGGCGAGTAGATACGCAGTATTTT | CASSDRRRVDTQYF
- | once | TRBJ2-7 | TRBV6-6 | TGTGCCAGCAGTTACCAGACTAGCTCCTACGAGCAGTACTTC | CASSYQTSSYEQYF
- | - | TRBJ2-5 | TRBV11-2 | TGTGCCAGCAACTCCTGGAGGAGGACCCAAGAGACCCAGTACTTC | CASNSWRRTQETQYF
- | - | TRBJ1-4 | TRBV5-1 | TGCGCCAGCAGCCCGCAAACAAGTTCAACTAATGAAAAACTGTTTTTT | CASSPQTSSTNEKLFF
TRBD2 | - | TRBJ2-3 | TRBV9 | TGTGCCAGCAGCACCCCATTAGCGGGGGGAGGGACAGATACGCAGTATTTT | CASSTPLAGGGTDTQYF
- | - | TRBJ1-6 | TRBV12-3/TRBV12-4 | TGTGCCAGCGGCGTAGGGGGGTTTTCACCACCCCTCCACTTT | CASGVGGFSPPLHF
- | - | TRBJ2-7 | TRBV4-2 | TGTGCCAGCAGCCAAGATTCAAGGGGCCCCTCCTACGAGCAGTACTTC | CASSQDSRGPSYEQYF
TRBD1 | few | TRBJ1-2 | TRBV20-1 | TGCAGTGCGCCTTCCCAGGGGGAGGGCTATGGCTACACCTTC | CSAPSQGEGYGYTF
- | - | TRBJ2-7 | TRBV20-1 | TGCAGTGCTAGAGATACAGGCCACTACGAGCAGTACTTC | CSARDTGHYEQYF
- | - | TRBJ1-4 | TRBV12-3/TRBV12-4 | TGTGTCATTTTATTCTGGGGGCCTGGAGGGGAAAAACTGTTTTTT | CVILFWGPGGEKLFF
- | - | TRBJ1-2 | TRBV7-2 | TGTGCCAGCAGCTTAGCGGGACGAGGGACTGGGATCTATGGCTACACCTTC | CASSLAGRGTGIYGYTF
TRBD2 | - | TRBJ2-1 | TRBV7-2 | TGTGCCAGCAGCTTTGAGCGGACTAGCGGTTACAATGAGCAGTTCTTC | CASSFERTSGYNEQFF
TRBD2 | few | TRBJ2-1 | TRBV10-3 | TGTGCCATCAGTGAGATAGCTAGCGGAGTATCCTACAATGAGCAGTTCTTC | CAISEIASGVSYNEQFF
TRBD2 | - | TRBJ2-7 | TRBV24-1 | TGTGCCACCACAAGGACTAGCGGTGAATACGAGCAGTACTTC | CATTRTSGEYEQYF
TRBD2 | few | TRBJ2-7 | TRBV7-6 | TGTGCCAGCAGCCTTCTAGCGGGAGGAAACGAGCAGTACTTC | CASSLLAGGNEQYF
TRBD1 | - | TRBJ2-1 | TRBV6-5 | TGTGCCAGCAGTTACTCGCGGACAGGCGGCAATGAGCAGTTCTTC | CASSYSRTGGNEQFF
- | - | TRBJ2-1 | TRBV20-1 | TGCAGTGCCAGCGAAGGACTGAGCTCCTACAATGAGCAGTTCTTC | CSASEGLSSYNEQFF
TRBD2 | few | TRBJ2-1 | TRBV5-1 | TGCGCCAGCAGCCGTAGCGGGGTGGGGGGAAATGAGCAGTTCTTC | CASSRSGVGGNEQFF
- | few | TRBJ2-7 | TRBV29-1 | TGCAGCGTTGGTCCCCGGGCCGCGACCTACGAGCAGTACTTC | CSVGPRAATYEQYF
- | few | TRBJ1-6 | TRBV28 | TGTGCCAGCAGTGTGGCCTTAGGGGGGAATTCACCCCTCCACTTT | CASSVALGGNSPLHF
- | few | TRBJ2-7 | TRBV30 | TGTGCCTGGAGTGAAGGGCAGGGGATCTCCTACGAGCAGTACTTC | CAWSEGQGISYEQYF
TRBD1 | - | TRBJ1-1 | TRBV6-5 | TGTGCCAGCACCCGGGACAGGGGGCGAAACACTGAAGCTTTCTTT | CASTRDRGRNTEAFF
TRBD2 | - | TRBJ2-1 | TRBV29-1 | TGCAGCCGAGTCAGCGGGACGGGTGATGAGCAGTTCTTC | CSRVSGTGDEQFF
TRBD1 | few | TRBJ1-2 | TRBV13 | TGTGCCAGCAGCGCATGGGACAGTCTCAACTATGGCTACACCTTC | CASSAWDSLNYGYTF
- | few | TRBJ1-1 | TRBV7-9 | TGTGCCAGCAGCTATATCAGGTCGGGGGGCACGAGGAAAACTGAAGCTTTCTTT | CASSYIRSGGTRKTEAFF
- | - | TRBJ1-4 | TRBV12-3/TRBV12-4 | TGTGCCAGCAGTCCTGGGGGTAACGAAAAACTGTTTTTT | CASSPGGNEKLFF
- | - | TRBJ2-5 | TRBV27 | TGTGCCAGCAGCCCAATAGGTGGGTTTGAGCAGTACTTC | CASSPIGGFEQYF
- | - | TRBJ2-7 | TRBV7-2 | TGTGCCAGCAGCCCTGGTGTGCCAGGCTACGAGCAGTACTTC | CASSPGVPGYEQYF
- | - | TRBJ1-5 | TRBV12-3/TRBV12-4 | TGTGCCAGCGCAAATATTAATCAGCCCCAGCATTTT | CASANINQPQHF
- | few | TRBJ1-1 | TRBV25-1 | TGTGCCAGCAGTGACCGATCGCGGGGCCACTTGAACACTGAAGCTTTCTTT | CASSDRSRGHLNTEAFF
- | once | TRBJ2-7 | TRBV6-2/TRBV6-3 | TGTGCCAGCAGCCACCCTTCCATCTACGAGCAGTACTTC | CASSHPSIYEQYF
- | - | TRBJ2-3 | TRBV12-3/TRBV12-4 | TGTGCCAGCGCCCCCAGCGGCACAGATACGCAGTATTTT | CASAPSGTDTQYF
- | many | TRBJ1-2 | TRBV2 | TGTGCCAGCAGTGAACAGGGCAGCAACTATGGCTACACCTTC | CASSEQGSNYGYTF
- | - | TRBJ1-2 | TRBV6-5 | TGTGCCAGCAGCCAGGGGCGGCTTAACTATGGCTACACCTTC | CASSQGRLNYGYTF
- | few | TRBJ1-4 | TRBV27 | TGTGCCAGCAGTTTATACCCTAGGATGGCAGCAACTAATGAAAAACTGTTTTTT | CASSLYPRMAATNEKLFF
TRBD2 | - | TRBJ2-4 | TRBV13 | TGTGCCAGCAGCCCTCGACTAGCGGGAGGGCTTCCGAACATTCAGTACTTC | CASSPRLAGGLPNIQYF
TRBD1 | - | TRBJ2-7 | TRBV12-3/TRBV12-4 | TGTGCCAGCAGCGACCCGGGACAGGGTGTCTACGAGCAGTACTTC | CASSDPGQGVYEQYF
- | - | TRBJ2-3 | TRBV14 | TGTGCCAGCAGCCACCCCCGAGCGTTGAGCACAGATACGCAGTATTTT | CASSHPRALSTDTQYF
- | - | TRBJ2-7 | TRBV6-5 | TGTGCCAGCAGTTACCGGTACCACTCCTACGAGCAGTACTTC | CASSYRYHSYEQYF
- | - | TRBJ2-7 | TRBV18 | TGTGCCAGCTCACGAGGCGGACAGAGCTACGAGCAGTACTTC | CASSRGGQSYEQYF
- | - | TRBJ2-5 | TRBV4-3 | TGCGCCAGCAGCCTGACCTGGGACACCGGAGGTCATGAGCAGTACTTC | CASSLTWDTGGHEQYF
- | few | TRBJ2-5 | TRBV20-1 | TGCAGTGCTAGAGATCGCTGGAATGAGCAGTACTTC | CSARDRWNEQYF